Here is one TCR beta chain with its context. Its antigen is as yet unknown. Scientists made TCR beta libraries using quantitative 5'-RACE with molecular barcodes. TCRdb re-called the 5' RACE reads through MiXCR, storing one row per CDR3 protein. The table lists about 270,000 distinct CDR3 sequences, roughly 32% of them singletons. This sample was included in a study of CD8 T cells in ankylosing spondylitis. Study-wide points: What appeared characteristic of ankylosing spondylitis blood was a TCR beta motif of eight highly homologous variants. Peripheral blood held disease-linked clones only at relatively low frequency, and these were CD8+. Reactive arthritis synovial fluid and blood were previously reported to contain some motif variants.

The V gene lost 4 bases and the J gene lost 3 bases, with 18 bases spanning the gap. This CDR3 is 17 amino acids long. Germline V gene data show CDR1 as LNHNV and CDR2 as YYDKDF (reference sequence). The sequence was obtained from a male donor with ankylosing spondylitis or in good health (not recorded which). The sequenced material came from blood, either unsorted or a sorted T cell fraction (not recorded which). The chain uses TRBV15 and TRBJ2-2, with D maybe TRBD1 (5 bases). The CDR3 DNA reads TGTGCCACCAGCATGGGCCCAGCAGGGTCGGACACCGGGGAGCTGTTTTTT. It specifies CATSMGPAGSDTGELFF.